This T cell receptor beta chain comes out of a study of blood T cells in healthy people across ages. A remark on this clonotype: Its antigen is undetermined.

Findings and limits, study-wide: It was not possible, with unsorted PBMCs, to conclusively compare naive and antigen-experienced cells.

J was trimmed by 5 bases and V by 7 bases; bases with no gene match: 6. This CDR3 comprises 14 residues. Germline V gene lookup returns CDR1 MNHEY and CDR2 SMNVEV (reference sequence). At least 6 micrograms of total RNA were extracted per sample. The authors ran a second PCR of roughly 6 to 12 cycles using a sample-barcoded 5' primer and a J-beta primer mix. TCRdb analysed the 5' RACE reads with MiXCR anew, one entry per CDR3 protein. The table shows 600,000 or so distinct CDR3 sequences, with more than 45% occurring only once. The sample consisted of blood. This clonotype was obtained from an elderly man in good health. The chain recombines TRBV27 with TRBJ2-7, with 12 nucleotides matching TRBD2. The CDR3 sequence is CASKTLAGGHEQYF. The CDR3 DNA is TGTGCCAGCAAGACCCTAGCGGGGGGGCACGAGCAGTACTTC.